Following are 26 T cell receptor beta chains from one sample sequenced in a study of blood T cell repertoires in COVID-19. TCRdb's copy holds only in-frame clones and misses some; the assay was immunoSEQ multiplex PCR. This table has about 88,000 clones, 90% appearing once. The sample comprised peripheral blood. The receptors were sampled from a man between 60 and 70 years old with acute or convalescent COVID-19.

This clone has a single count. In DNA form, the CDR3 reads TGTGCCAGCAGCCCTTTGTTCTCCAATGAGCAGTTCTTC. It codes for CASSPLFSNEQFF. This chain joins TRBV12-3 or TRBV12-4 and TRBJ2-1; no firm D call. The CDR3 totals 13 residues. Trimming stripped 6 bases from V and 6 bases from J, with 12 bases between.

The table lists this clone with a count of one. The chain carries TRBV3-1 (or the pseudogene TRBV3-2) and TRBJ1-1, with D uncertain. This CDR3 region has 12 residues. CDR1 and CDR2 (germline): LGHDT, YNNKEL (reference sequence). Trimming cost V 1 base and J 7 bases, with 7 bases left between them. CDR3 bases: TGTGCCAGCAGCCAAGCATCGCGTGAAGCTTTCTTT. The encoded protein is CASSQASREAFF.

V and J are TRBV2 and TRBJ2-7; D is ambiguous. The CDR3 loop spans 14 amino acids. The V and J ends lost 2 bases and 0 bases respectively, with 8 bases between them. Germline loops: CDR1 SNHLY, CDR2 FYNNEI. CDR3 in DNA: TGTGCCAGCAGTGAACTGCAGAACTCCTACGAGCAGTACTTC. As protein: CASSELQNSYEQYF.

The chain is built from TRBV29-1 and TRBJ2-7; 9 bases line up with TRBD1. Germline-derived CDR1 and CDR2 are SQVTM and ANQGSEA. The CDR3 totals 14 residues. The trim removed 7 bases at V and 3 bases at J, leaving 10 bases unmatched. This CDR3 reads CSAIGDRAIYEQYF. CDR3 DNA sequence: TGCAGCGCCATCGGGGACAGGGCGATCTACGAGCAGTACTTC.

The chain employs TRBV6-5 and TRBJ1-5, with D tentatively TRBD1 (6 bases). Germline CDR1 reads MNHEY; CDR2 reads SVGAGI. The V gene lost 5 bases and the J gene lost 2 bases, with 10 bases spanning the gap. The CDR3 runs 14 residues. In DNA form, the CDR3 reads TGTGCCAGCAGTCGCAGGGGTGGCAATCAGCCCCAGCATTTT. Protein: CASSRRGGNQPQHF.

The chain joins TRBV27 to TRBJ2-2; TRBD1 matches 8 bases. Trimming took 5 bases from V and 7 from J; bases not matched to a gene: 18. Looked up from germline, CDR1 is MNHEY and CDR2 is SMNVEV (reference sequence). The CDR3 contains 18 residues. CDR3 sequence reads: CASSHWPQDRVDSGELFF. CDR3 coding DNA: TGTGCCAGCAGTCACTGGCCCCAGGACAGGGTCGATAGCGGGGAGCTGTTTTTT.

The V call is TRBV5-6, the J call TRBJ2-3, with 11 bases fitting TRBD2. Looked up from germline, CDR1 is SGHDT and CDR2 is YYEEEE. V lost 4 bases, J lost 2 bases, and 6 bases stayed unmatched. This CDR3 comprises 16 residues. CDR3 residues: CASSLRLAGYTDTQYF. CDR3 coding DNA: TGTGCCAGCAGCCTAAGACTAGCGGGATACACAGATACGCAGTATTTT.

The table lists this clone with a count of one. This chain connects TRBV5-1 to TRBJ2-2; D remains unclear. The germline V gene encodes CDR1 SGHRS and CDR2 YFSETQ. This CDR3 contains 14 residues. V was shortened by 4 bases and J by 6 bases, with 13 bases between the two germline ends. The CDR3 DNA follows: TGCGCCAGCAGCCCCCCGGTTGGTGCCGGGGAGCTGTTTTTT. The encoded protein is CASSPPVGAGELFF.

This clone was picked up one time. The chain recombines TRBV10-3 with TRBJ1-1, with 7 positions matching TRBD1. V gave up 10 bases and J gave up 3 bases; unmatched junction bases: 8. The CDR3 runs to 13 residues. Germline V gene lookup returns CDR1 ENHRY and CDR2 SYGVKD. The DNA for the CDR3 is TGTGCCACGGACCCCAGGGGGGACACTGAAGCTTTCTTT. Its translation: CATDPRGDTEAFF.

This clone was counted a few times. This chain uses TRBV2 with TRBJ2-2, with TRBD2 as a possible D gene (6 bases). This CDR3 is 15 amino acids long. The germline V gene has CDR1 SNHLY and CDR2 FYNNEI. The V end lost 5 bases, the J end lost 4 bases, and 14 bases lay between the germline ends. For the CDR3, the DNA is TGTGCCAGCAGTCTCGGGGAGGCCGGCACCGGGGAGCTGTTTTTT. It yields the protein CASSLGEAGTGELFF.

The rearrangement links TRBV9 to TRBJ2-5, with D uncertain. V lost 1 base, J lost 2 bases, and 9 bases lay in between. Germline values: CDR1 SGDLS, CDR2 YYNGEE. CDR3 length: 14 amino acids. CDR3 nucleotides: TGTGCCAGCAGCGTATCCCCCCAGCAAGAGACCCAGTACTTC. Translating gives CASSVSPQQETQYF.

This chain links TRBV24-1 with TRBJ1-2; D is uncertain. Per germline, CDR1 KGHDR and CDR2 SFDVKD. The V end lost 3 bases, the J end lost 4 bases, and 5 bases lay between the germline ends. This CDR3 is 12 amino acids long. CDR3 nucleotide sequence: TGTGCCACCAGTGATCCCCTCTATGGCTACACCTTC. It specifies CATSDPLYGYTF.

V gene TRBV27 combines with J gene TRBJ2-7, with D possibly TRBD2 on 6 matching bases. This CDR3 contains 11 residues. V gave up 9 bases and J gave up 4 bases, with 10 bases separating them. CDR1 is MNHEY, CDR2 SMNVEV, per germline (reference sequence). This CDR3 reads CASAGTYEQYF. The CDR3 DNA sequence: TGTGCCAGTGCCGGGACTTACGAGCAGTACTTC.

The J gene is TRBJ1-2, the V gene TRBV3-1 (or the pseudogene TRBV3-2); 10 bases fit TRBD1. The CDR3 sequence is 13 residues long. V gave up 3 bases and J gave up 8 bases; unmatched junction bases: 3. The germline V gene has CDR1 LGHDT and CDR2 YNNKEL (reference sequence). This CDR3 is CASSHGTGDGYTF. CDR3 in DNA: TGTGCCAGCAGCCACGGGACAGGGGACGGCTACACCTTC.

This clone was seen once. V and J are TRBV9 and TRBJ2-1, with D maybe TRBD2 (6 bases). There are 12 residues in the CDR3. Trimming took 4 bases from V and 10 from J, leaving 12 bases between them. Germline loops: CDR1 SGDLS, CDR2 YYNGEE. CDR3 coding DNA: TGTGCCAGCAGCCCACTAGGACTAGAGCAGTTCTTC. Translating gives CASSPLGLEQFF.

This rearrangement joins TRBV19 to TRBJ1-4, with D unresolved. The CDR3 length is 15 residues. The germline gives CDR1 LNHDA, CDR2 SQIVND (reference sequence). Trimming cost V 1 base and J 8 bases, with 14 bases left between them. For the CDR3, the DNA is TGTGCCAGTAGTATAGTAACTGGGAGTTCAGAAAAACTGTTTTTT. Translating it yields CASSIVTGSSEKLFF.

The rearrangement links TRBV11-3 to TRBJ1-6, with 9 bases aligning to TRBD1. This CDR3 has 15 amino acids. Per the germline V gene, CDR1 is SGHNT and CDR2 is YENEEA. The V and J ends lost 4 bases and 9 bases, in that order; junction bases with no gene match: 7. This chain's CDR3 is CASSSGDRGTSPLHF. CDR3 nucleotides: TGTGCCAGCAGCTCCGGAGACAGGGGGACTTCACCCCTCCACTTT.

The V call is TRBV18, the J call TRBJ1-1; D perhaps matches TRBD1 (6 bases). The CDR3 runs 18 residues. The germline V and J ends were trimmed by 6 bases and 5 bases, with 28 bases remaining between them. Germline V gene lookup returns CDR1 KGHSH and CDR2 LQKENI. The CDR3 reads CASSYIAPGGRMDTEAFF. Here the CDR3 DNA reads TGTGCCAGCTCCTACATAGCCCCGGGGGGGCGCATGGATACTGAAGCTTTCTTT. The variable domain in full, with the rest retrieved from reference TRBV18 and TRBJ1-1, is NAGVMQNPRHLVRRRGQEARLRCSPMKGHSHVYWYRQLPEEGLKFMVYLQKENIIDESGMPKERFSAEFPKEGPSILRIQQVVRGDSAAYFCASSYIAPGGRMDTEAFFGQGTRLTVV.

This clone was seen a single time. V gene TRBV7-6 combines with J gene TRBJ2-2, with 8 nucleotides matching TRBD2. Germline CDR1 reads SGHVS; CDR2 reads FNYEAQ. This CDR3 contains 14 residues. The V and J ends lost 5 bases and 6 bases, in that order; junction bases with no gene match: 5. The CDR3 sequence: CASSQGTSSGELFF. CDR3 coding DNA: TGTGCCAGCAGCCAAGGGACTAGTTCCGGGGAGCTGTTTTTT. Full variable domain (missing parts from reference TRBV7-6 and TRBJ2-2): GAGVSQSPRYKVTKRGQDVALRCDPISGHVSLYWYRQALGQGPEFLTYFNYEAQQDKSGLPNDRFSAERPEGSISTLTIQRTEQRDSAMYRCASSQGTSSGELFFGEGSRLTVL.

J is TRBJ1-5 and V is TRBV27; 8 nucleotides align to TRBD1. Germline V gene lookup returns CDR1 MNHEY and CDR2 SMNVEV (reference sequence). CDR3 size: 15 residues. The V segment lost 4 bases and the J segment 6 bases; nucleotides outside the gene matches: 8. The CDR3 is CASSSGQGWAQPQHF. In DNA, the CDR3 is TGTGCCAGCAGTTCCGGACAGGGTTGGGCTCAGCCCCAGCATTTT.

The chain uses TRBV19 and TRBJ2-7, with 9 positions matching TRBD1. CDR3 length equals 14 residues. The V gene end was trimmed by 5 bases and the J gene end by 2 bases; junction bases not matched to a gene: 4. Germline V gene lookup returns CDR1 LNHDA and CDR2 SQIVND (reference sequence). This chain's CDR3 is CASSPGQGPYEQYF. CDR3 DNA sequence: TGTGCCAGTAGTCCGGGACAGGGACCCTACGAGCAGTACTTC. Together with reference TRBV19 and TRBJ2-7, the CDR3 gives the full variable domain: DGGITQSPKYLFRKEGQNVTLSCEQNLNHDAMYWYRQDPGQGLRLIYYSQIVNDFQKGDIAEGYSVSREKKESFPLTVTSAQKNPTAFYLCASSPGQGPYEQYFGPGTRLTVT.

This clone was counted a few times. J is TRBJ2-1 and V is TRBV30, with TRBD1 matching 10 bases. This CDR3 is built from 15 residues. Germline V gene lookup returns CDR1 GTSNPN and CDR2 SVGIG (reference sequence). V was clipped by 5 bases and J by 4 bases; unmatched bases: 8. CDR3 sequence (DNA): TGTGCCTGGGCACCGGGACAGGGGCGGTACAATGAGCAGTTCTTC. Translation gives CAWAPGQGRYNEQFF.

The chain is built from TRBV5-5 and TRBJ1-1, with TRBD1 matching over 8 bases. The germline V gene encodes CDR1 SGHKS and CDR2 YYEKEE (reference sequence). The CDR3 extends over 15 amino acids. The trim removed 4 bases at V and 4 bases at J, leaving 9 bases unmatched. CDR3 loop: CASSNARTGLTEAFF. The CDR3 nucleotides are TGTGCCAGCAGCAACGCACGGACAGGGCTCACTGAAGCTTTCTTT.

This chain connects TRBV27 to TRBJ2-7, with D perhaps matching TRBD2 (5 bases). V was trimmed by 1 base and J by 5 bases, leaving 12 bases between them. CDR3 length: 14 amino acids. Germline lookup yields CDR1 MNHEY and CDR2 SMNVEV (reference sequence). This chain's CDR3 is CASSLLATVNEQYF. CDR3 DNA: TGTGCCAGCAGTTTATTAGCGACGGTCAACGAGCAGTACTTC.

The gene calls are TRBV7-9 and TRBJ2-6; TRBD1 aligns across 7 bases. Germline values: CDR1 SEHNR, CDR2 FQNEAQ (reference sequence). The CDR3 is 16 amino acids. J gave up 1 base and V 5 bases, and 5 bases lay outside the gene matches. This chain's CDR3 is CASSTTGASGANVLTF. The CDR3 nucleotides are TGTGCCAGCAGCACTACAGGGGCTTCTGGGGCCAACGTCCTGACTTTC. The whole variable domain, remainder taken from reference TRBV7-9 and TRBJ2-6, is DTGVSQNPRHKITKRGQNVTFRCDPISEHNRLYWYRQTLGQGPEFLTYFQNEAQLEKSRLLSDRFSAERPKGSFSTLEIQRTEQGDSAMYLCASSTTGASGANVLTFGAGSRLTVL.

CDR3 DNA sequence: TGTGCCAGCGGACACGGAGACACTGAAGCTTTCTTT. Its protein product is CASGHGDTEAFF. The chain combines TRBV2 with TRBJ1-1, with D tentatively TRBD1 (5 bases). Trimming shortened V by 8 bases and J by 3 bases, and 10 bases separated the two germline ends. Per germline, CDR1 SNHLY and CDR2 FYNNEI. CDR3 length equals 12 residues.